The rows below give T cell receptor beta chains drawn from one sample of a study of blood T cells in healthy people across ages. TCRdb independently ran MiXCR on the 5' RACE reads; one entry per CDR3 protein. This table holds roughly 1,300,000 distinct CDR3 sequences, 59% found once. Sequences were obtained from blood. The receptors were sampled from a man aged 18 to 35 in good health. The CDR3 runs from the conserved cysteine through the conserved F or W.

TRBV11-2,CASSLEAVLDSYEQYF
TRBV12-3/TRBV12-4,CASSLWMVGGRTEAFF
TRBV10-3,CAISETGKGPEAFF
TRBV4-1,CASSQEGQISYEQYF
TRBV20-1,CSASEYTDPYYGYTF
TRBV15,CATSSPGLAGDNEQYF
TRBV10-3,CAIGFGTGSNEQFF
TRBV5-1,CASSLGTSTGGYTF
TRBV5-1,CASNRLGNEQFF
TRBV4-1,CASSQDMGPGELFF
TRBV20-1,CSASQLLNEQFF
TRBV4-3,CASSTHRAAYGYTF
TRBV9,CASSVGTSGSMETQYF
TRBV28,CASSSGTSVTDTQYF
TRBV12-3/TRBV12-4,CASSFSSTDTQYF
TRBV29-1,CSAKWSRYTDTQYF
TRBV7-2,CASSSTPSPDTQYF
TRBV7-9,CATSDRDSYEQYF
TRBV6-5,CASSYSRLSAGSYTF
TRBV20-1,CSARGGLAGVHEQYF
TRBV29-1,CSVLRAGANVLTF
TRBV13,CASSLGPDGTNTEAFF
TRBV29-1,CSARGGRMNTEAFF
TRBV29-1,CSVEDSRGQMGSYEQYF
TRBV12-3/TRBV12-4,CASSIQGNYQPQHF
TRBV18,CASSARGQEGYTF